Sequencing of this T cell receptor beta chain was carried out in a study of Ad26.COV2.S vaccination and SARS-CoV-2 variants (dated by TCRdb to about 2021). As for the study more broadly: Donors in the vaccine arm were drawn from COV1001, a multicentre, randomized, double-blind, placebo-controlled phase I-IIa trial testing Ad26.COV2.S in healthy adults. The TCR-sequenced set comprised approximately 32 samples: some 20 Ad26.COV2.S vaccine recipients, 5 placebo recipients and 8 SARS-CoV-2 convalescent individuals. Participants in the trial were split at random into five groups of five each, receiving low-dose or high-dose Ad26.COV2.S once or twice, or else placebo on both occasions. Sequencing of the TCRbeta repertoire served to evaluate the specificity and breadth of SARS-CoV-2-reactive T cell receptors following Ad26.COV2.S vaccination. Dosing of Ad26.COV2.S was intramuscular, at either 5x10^10 or 1x10^11 viral particles, delivered as one shot or as two shots spaced 56 days apart. Blinding of investigators to trial group allocation was maintained during experiments and outcome assessment.

This specimen's treatment or condition label, interpreted: about 20 received Ad26.COV2.S at low or high dose, single or two shots; 5 received placebo; per-sample allocation not given. Repertoires of vaccine and placebo recipients were sequenced from samples taken on day 63 after the first injection. Cohort 1b enrolled around 24 adults aged 18-55 years at a single site in Boston, USA, between 29 July and 7 August 2020. Ad26.COV2.S consisted of a replication-incompetent adenovirus type 26 vector by which a prefusion-stabilized SARS-CoV-2 spike protein from the original Wuhan strain was expressed. What the study reported, not specific to this receptor: Vaccine and placebo recipients had comparable non-spike TCR breadth, which fits with the vaccine containing only spike. Ad26.COV2.S recipients had higher spike-specific TCR breadth than placebo recipients (P = 0.0014). The study was not powered for comparison of responses between vaccine doses or regimens. The authors noted that total T cell responses may have been underestimated by the TCR breadth and depth analyses. After vaccination, substantial breadth of spike-specific CD8+ and CD4+ T cell responses was reported.

CDR1 GTSNPN and CDR2 SVGIG are derived from the germline V gene (reference sequence). There are 13 amino acids in the CDR3, from cysteine to phenylalanine inclusive. CDR3 DNA is the only sequence kept; it has 39 bases, read in frame from the first base. V was cut back by 1 base and J by 5 bases, leaving a gap of 11 bases between them. Worth noting for this clone: Its target antigen remains unknown. No much larger clonotype is one base removed from it; base qualities were not supplied.

TCRbeta CDR3 regions were sequenced with the immunoSEQ Assay. After extraction, genomic DNA underwent amplification by bias-controlled multiplex PCR, followed by high-throughput sequencing. The source study handled its data this way. Collapsing and filtering of sequences were performed to quantify the absolute abundance of each unique TCRbeta CDR3 region. T cell fraction was estimated by normalization of TCRbeta template counts to usable DNA, with usable DNA being measured through amplification of reference genes present in all nucleated cells. Repertoire TCRs were annotated as SARS-CoV-2-specific when V gene, CDR3 amino acid sequence and J gene were exactly matched to a known reactive TCR set. The reference SARS-CoV-2 TCR set came from MIRA and was filtered for enrichment in COVID-19-positive ImmuneCODE repertoires, removing public or cross-reactive TCRs. Drawing on the MIRA antigens, annotated TCRs were analysed further at the level of specific ORF or position within ORF. Depth was the summed frequency of annotated unique rearrangements, while breadth was defined as annotated unique rearrangements over total unique productive rearrangements. Two-sided Wilcoxon rank-sum tests were used to compare TCR breadth between groups. As stored in TCRdb, this immuneACCESS dataset retains in-frame rearrangements with V and J assigned. A fraction of the clones does not appear; measured against another copy, unresolved V genes explain less than half of the discrepancy, and the remainder lacks a known reason. The D gene and trimming were derived from the DNA, and the V and J assignments and clone size from that table. The sample table records about 680,000 clones; roughly 90% of these occur just once. About 1.5% of the sample is held by the ten biggest clonotypes.

The chain is made from TRBV30 and TRBJ2-5; confidence is insufficient to name the D gene. Sample: peripheral blood, taken in a trial of Ad26.COV2.S vaccine versus placebo. The receptor was isolated from a person between 18 and 65 years old who received the Ad26.COV2.S COVID-19 vaccine or a placebo. The CDR3 sequence is CAWSAATRETQYF. The nucleotide sequence is given as TGTGCCTGGAGTGCAGCGACAAGGGAGACCCAGTACTTC.